Shown below are 17 T cell receptor beta chains from a single sample sequenced in a study of blood T cell repertoires in COVID-19. Only in-frame clones appear in the TCRdb table, and some are missing; sequencing was by immunoSEQ multiplex PCR. The sample comprises about 310,000 clones, about 90% of which are singletons, and around 4.5% rests with the top ten. The specimen sequenced was PBMCs or T cells enriched from blood (not recorded which). The receptors shown here come from a woman between 18 and 29 years old with acute COVID-19.

The gene calls are TRBV3-1 (or the pseudogene TRBV3-2) and TRBJ1-1; D ambiguous. With 1 base removed from V and 5 bases from J, the gap between germline ends came to 11 bases. From germline, CDR1 is LGHDT and CDR2 YNNKEL (reference sequence). This CDR3 comprises 14 residues. CDR3 in DNA: TGTGCCAGCAGCCAAGTGTGGGGAGAAACTGAAGCTTTCTTT. Translated: CASSQVWGETEAFF.

The chain recombines TRBV19 with TRBJ2-6, with a possible D match to TRBD1 (5 bases). The V end lost 5 bases, the J end lost 2 bases, and 10 bases lay between the germline ends. The germline V gene has CDR1 LNHDA and CDR2 SQIVND (reference sequence). CDR3 length equals 15 residues. CDR3 DNA sequence: TGTGCCAGTAGTGCCAGGGTAACTGGGGCCAACGTCCTGACTTTC. Its protein product is CASSARVTGANVLTF.

This chain joins TRBV28 and TRBJ2-3; 7 bases are a match to TRBD2. CDR3 length: 15 residues. Germline values: CDR1 MDHEN, CDR2 SYDVKM. Trimming cost V 6 bases and J 0 bases; bases outside gene matches: 6. The CDR3 spells CASSPPSGSTDTQYF. CDR3 in DNA: TGTGCCAGCAGCCCCCCTAGCGGAAGCACAGATACGCAGTATTTT.

This chain joins TRBV29-1 and TRBJ1-3, with a possible D match to TRBD1 (5 bases). V dropped 8 bases and J dropped 2 bases, with 13 bases sitting between them. CDR3 size: 13 residues. Germline CDR1 SQVTM, CDR2 ANQGSEA. The CDR3 DNA reads TGCAGCCCGGATGGGGGGGCTGGAAACACCATATATTTT. Protein product: CSPDGGAGNTIYF.

CDR3 nucleotide sequence: TGTGCCAGCAGTCCCTGGGGACAGACCGGGAGCTCCTACAATGAGCAGTTCTTC. This translates into CASSPWGQTGSSYNEQFF. This rearrangement joins TRBV27 to TRBJ2-1; maybe TRBD1 (7 bases). The CDR3 consists of 18 residues. V lost 5 bases and J lost 0, with 20 bases in between. CDR1 is MNHEY, CDR2 SMNVEV, per germline (reference sequence).

The genes are TRBV19 and TRBJ2-2, with D possibly matching TRBD2 (5 bases). Germline loops: CDR1 LNHDA, CDR2 SQIVND (reference sequence). V was cut by 6 bases and J by 6 bases, with 11 bases left in between. The length of the CDR3 is 13 residues. The CDR3 bases are TGTGCCAGTAGGAGGGATGGAGCCGGGGAGCTGTTTTTT. Protein product: CASRRDGAGELFF.

The rearrangement joins TRBV5-1 to TRBJ2-7; D remains ambiguous. V lost 0 bases to trimming and J lost 3 bases, with 16 bases between them. Germline assignment: CDR1 SGHRS and CDR2 YFSETQ. CDR3 length: 16 residues. Here the CDR3 reads CASSLVYSGSDYEQYF. In DNA, the CDR3 is TGCGCCAGCAGCTTGGTTTACTCAGGCTCCGACTACGAGCAGTACTTC.

The chain links TRBV3-1 (or the pseudogene TRBV3-2) to TRBJ2-7, with a tentative D call TRBD2 (7 bases). CDR3 size: 14 residues. Germline V lookup: CDR1 LGHDT, CDR2 YNNKEL (reference sequence). The V and J ends lost 4 bases and 9 bases respectively, with 19 bases between them. The CDR3 reads CASSPLGGGYGQYF. The CDR3 bases are TGTGCCAGCAGCCCATTAGGGGGAGGGTATGGGCAGTACTTC.

The chain carries TRBV30 and TRBJ1-5; D perhaps matches TRBD1 (6 bases). Germline V gene lookup returns CDR1 GTSNPN and CDR2 SVGIG (reference sequence). V dropped 2 bases and J dropped 6 bases, with 17 bases sitting between them. CDR3 length: 15 residues. CDR3 region: CAWSLPNPGVQPQHF. In nucleotides, the CDR3 is TGTGCCTGGAGTCTACCTAACCCAGGGGTTCAGCCCCAGCATTTT.

The chain uses TRBV19 and TRBJ2-3; TRBD1 agrees at 9 bases. This CDR3 comprises 13 residues. Per the germline V gene, CDR1 is LNHDA and CDR2 is SQIVND (reference sequence). After removal of 5 bases from V and 10 bases from J, the junction contained 7 bases not matched to a gene. CDR3 sequence: CASSGTGTKAQYF. The CDR3 bases are TGTGCCAGTAGTGGGACAGGGACGAAGGCGCAGTATTTT.

V gene TRBV28 combines with J gene TRBJ2-1, with 16 bases lining up with TRBD2. The CDR3 contains 15 residues. CDR1 MDHEN and CDR2 SYDVKM come from the germline V gene. The J segment lost 8 bases and the V segment lost 6 bases, leaving 4 bases of the junction unmatched. CDR3 bases: TGTGCCAGCAGGAGAGGGACTAGCGGGGGGGATGAGCAGTTCTTC. Protein product: CASRRGTSGGDEQFF.

V usage is TRBV7-6 and J usage is TRBJ2-7; 7 positions match TRBD1. V shed 3 bases, J shed 1 base, and the junction held 6 bases outside the gene matches. The CDR3 totals 15 residues. The germline V gene has CDR1 SGHVS and CDR2 FNYEAQ. The CDR3 DNA reads TGTGCCAGCAGCTTCGAGACAGGGACATCCTACGAGCAGTACTTC. It yields the protein CASSFETGTSYEQYF.

This clone was detected once. The chain has TRBV5-6 and TRBJ2-7; TRBD2 matches 8 bases. Trimming cost V 4 bases and J 6 bases; bases outside gene matches: 12. In germline, CDR1 is SGHDT, CDR2 YYEEEE. The CDR3 is 15 residues long. CDR3 nucleotide sequence: TGTGCCAGCAGCCCCCCTGCCAGCGGGAGCCGCGAGCAGTACTTC. This sequence encodes CASSPPASGSREQYF.

V is TRBV6-5 and J is TRBJ2-1; D perhaps matches TRBD1 (6 bases). CDR1 is MNHEY, CDR2 SVGAGI, per germline. V shed 6 bases and J shed 8 bases, with 17 bases lying between them. The CDR3 runs to 14 residues. CDR3 bases: TGTGCCAGCAGATTAAAACAGGGCGGGCATGAGCAGTTCTTC. Translation: CASRLKQGGHEQFF.

The chain carries TRBV2 and TRBJ2-1; 9 bases match TRBD2. The CDR3 is 13 residues long. J lost 2 bases, V lost 7 bases, and 0 bases had no gene match. Germline CDR1 is SNHLY and CDR2 is FYNNEI. In DNA, the CDR3 is TGTGCCAGCAAGCGGGAGGCCTACAATGAGCAGTTCTTC. It specifies CASKREAYNEQFF.

This clone was observed once. J is TRBJ2-3 and V is TRBV12-5; no clear D. The germline gives CDR1 LGHNT, CDR2 FRNRAP. Trimming pared 3 bases from V and 4 bases from J, leaving 8 bases between. The CDR3 runs to 13 residues. The CDR3 region is CASGFPPADTQYF. The CDR3, as DNA: TGTGCTAGTGGTTTCCCCCCGGCAGATACGCAGTATTTT. The full variable domain, rest sourced from reference TRBV12-5 and TRBJ2-3, is DARVTQTPRHKVTEMGQEVTMRCQPILGHNTVFWYRQTMMQGLELLAYFRNRAPLDDSGMPKDRFSAEMPDATLATLKIQPSEPRDSAVYFCASGFPPADTQYFGPGTRLTVL.

The chain couples TRBV24-1 to TRBJ2-1; the match to TRBD2 covers 10 bases. V lost 3 bases, J lost 8 bases, and 9 bases stayed unmatched. This CDR3 region has 16 residues. CDR1 is KGHDR, CDR2 SFDVKD, per germline. This CDR3 is CATSDHLAGEAHEQFF. DNA for the CDR3: TGTGCCACCAGTGATCATCTAGCGGGAGAAGCACATGAGCAGTTCTTC.